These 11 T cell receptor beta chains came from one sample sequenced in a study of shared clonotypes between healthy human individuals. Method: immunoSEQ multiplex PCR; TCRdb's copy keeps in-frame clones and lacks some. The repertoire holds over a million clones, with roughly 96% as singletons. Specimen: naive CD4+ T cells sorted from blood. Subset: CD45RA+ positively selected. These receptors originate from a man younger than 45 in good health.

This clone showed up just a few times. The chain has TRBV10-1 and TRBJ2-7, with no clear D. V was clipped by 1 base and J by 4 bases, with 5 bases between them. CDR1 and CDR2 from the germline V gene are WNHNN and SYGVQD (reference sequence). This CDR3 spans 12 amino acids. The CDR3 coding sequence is TGCGCCAGCAGTGAGTACCCTTACGAGCAGTACTTC. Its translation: CASSEYPYEQYF.

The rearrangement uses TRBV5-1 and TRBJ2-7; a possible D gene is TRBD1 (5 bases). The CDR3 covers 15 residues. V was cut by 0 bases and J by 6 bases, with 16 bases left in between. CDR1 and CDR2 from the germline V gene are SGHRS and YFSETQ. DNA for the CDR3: TGCGCCAGCAGCTTGGTGCCTCAGGGTGGTTTCGAGCAGTACTTC. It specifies CASSLVPQGGFEQYF.

In nucleotides, the CDR3 is TGCGCCAGTACTACAGGGTTTCTGGCCAACGTCCTGACTTTC. Protein: CASTTGFLANVLTF. The gene calls are TRBV5-1 and TRBJ2-6; D perhaps matches TRBD1 (6 bases). The CDR3 spans 14 residues. Germline-derived CDR1 and CDR2 are SGHRS and YFSETQ. The V end lost 8 bases, the J end lost 6 bases, and 15 bases lay between the germline ends.

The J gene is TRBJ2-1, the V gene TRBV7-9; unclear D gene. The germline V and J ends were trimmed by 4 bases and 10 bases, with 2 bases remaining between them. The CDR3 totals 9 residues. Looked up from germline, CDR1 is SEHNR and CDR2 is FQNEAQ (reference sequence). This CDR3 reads CASSSEQFF. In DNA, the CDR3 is TGTGCCAGCAGCTCCGAGCAGTTCTTC. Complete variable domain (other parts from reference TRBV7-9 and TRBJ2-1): DTGVSQNPRHKITKRGQNVTFRCDPISEHNRLYWYRQTLGQGPEFLTYFQNEAQLEKSRLLSDRFSAERPKGSFSTLEIQRTEQGDSAMYLCASSSEQFFGPGTRLTVL.

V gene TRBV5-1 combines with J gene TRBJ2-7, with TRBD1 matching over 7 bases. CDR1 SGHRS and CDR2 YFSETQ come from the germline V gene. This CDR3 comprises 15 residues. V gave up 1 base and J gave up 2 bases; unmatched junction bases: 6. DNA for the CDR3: TGCGCCAGCAGCTTGACAGGGGTCGCGACCTACGAGCAGTACTTC. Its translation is CASSLTGVATYEQYF.

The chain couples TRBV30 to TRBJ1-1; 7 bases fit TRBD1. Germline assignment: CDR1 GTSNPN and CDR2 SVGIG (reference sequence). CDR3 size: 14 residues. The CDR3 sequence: CRTTGASMNTEAFF. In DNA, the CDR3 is TGTCGAACTACAGGGGCCTCCATGAACACTGAAGCTTTCTTT.

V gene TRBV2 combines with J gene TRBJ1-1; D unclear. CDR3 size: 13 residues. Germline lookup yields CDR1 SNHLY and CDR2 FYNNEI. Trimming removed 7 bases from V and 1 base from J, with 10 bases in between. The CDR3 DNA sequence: TGTGCCAGCAAGAGGGAGGGGAACACTGAAGCTTTCTTT. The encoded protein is CASKREGNTEAFF.

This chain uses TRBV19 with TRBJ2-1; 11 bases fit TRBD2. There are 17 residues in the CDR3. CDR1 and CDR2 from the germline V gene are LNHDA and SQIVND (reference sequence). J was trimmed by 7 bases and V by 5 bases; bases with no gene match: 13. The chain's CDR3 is CASSPLLTGLADNEQFF. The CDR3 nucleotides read TGTGCCAGTAGTCCCTTACTTACGGGACTAGCGGATAATGAGCAGTTCTTC.

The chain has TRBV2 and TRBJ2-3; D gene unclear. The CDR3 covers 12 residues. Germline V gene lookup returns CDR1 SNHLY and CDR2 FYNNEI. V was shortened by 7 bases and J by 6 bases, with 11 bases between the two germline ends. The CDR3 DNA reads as TGTGCCAGCACTCAGGAAGGCGATACGCAGTATTTT. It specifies CASTQEGDTQYF.

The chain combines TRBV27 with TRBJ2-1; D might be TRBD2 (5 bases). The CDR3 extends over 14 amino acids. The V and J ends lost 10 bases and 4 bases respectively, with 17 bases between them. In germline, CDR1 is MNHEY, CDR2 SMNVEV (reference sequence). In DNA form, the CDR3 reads TGTGCCACCGCTCCGCGGGCAGTTTACAATGAGCAGTTCTTC. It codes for CATAPRAVYNEQFF.

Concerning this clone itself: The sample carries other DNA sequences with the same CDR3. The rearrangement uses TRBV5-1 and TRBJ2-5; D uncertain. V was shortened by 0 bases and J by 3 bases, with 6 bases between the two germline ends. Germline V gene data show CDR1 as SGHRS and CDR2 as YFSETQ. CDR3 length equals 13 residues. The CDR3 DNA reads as TGCGCCAGCAGCTTGGTGCCCGAAGAGACCCAGTACTTC. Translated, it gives CASSLVPEETQYF.